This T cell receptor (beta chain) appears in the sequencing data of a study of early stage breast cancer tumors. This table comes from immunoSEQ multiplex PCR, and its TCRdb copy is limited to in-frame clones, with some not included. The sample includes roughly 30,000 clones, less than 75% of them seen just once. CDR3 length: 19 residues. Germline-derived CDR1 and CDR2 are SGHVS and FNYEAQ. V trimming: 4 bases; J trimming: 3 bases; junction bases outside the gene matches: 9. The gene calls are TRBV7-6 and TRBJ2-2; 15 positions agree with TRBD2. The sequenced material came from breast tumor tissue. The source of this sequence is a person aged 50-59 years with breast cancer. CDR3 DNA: TGTGCCAGCAGCTCCAGGACTAGCGGGAGGGCCTCCGACACCGGGGAGCTGTTTTTT. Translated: CASSSRTSGRASDTGELFF.